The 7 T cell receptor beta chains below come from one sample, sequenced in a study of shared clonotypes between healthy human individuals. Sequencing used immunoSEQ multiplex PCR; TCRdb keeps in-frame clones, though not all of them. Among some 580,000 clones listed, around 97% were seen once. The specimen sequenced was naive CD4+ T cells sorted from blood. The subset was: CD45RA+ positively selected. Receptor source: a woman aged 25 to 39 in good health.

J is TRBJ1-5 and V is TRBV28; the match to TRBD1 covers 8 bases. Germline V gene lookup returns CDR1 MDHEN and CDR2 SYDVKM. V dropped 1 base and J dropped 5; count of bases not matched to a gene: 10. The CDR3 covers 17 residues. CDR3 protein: CASSLSSGRGRDQPQHF. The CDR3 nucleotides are TGTGCCAGCAGTTTATCTAGTGGCAGGGGGCGGGATCAGCCCCAGCATTTT.

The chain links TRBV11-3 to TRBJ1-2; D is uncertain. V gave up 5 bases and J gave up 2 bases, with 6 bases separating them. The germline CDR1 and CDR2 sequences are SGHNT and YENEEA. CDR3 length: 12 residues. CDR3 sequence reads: CASSRTNYGYTF. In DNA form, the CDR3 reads TGTGCCAGCAGCCGAACGAACTATGGCTACACCTTC.

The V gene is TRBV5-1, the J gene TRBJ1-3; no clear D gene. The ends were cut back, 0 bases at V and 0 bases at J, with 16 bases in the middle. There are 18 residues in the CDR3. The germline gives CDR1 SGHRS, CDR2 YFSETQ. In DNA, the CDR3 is TGCGCCAGCAGCTTGGCCTGGCAGTCCGAGAGCTCTGGAAACACCATATATTTT. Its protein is CASSLAWQSESSGNTIYF.

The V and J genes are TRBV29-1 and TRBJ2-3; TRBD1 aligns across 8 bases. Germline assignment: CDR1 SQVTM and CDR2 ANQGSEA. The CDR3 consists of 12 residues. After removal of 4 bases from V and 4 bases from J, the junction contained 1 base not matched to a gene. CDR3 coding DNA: TGCAGCGTTGCAGGGGGCCCAGATACGCAGTATTTT. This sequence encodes CSVAGGPDTQYF.

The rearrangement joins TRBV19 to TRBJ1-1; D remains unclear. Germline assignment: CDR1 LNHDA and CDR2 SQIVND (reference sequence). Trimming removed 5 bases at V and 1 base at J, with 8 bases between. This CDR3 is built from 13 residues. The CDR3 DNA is TGTGCCAGTAGTTTGTCGGGGAACACTGAAGCTTTCTTT. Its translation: CASSLSGNTEAFF.

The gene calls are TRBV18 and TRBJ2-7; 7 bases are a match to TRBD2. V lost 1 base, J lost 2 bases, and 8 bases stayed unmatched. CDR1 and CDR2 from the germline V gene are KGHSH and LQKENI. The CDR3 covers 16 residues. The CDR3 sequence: CASSPRVRRETYEQYF. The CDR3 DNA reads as TGTGCCAGCTCACCACGGGTACGGCGGGAGACCTACGAGCAGTACTTC.

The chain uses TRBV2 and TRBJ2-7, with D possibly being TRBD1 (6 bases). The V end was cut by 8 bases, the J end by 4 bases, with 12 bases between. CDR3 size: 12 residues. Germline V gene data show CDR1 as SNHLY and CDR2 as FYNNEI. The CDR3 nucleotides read TGTGCCAGCGGCAGGGGAACGTACGAGCAGTACTTC. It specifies CASGRGTYEQYF.